The T cell receptor (beta chain) under discussion was sequenced for a study of graft-versus-host responses after intestinal transplantation. In the study overall: Recipients got multivisceral, liver-intestinal, or isolated intestinal transplants. The whole recipient group had anti-thymocyte globulin induction followed by tacrolimus and steroids for around three years.

This CDR3 contains 13 residues. Looked up from germline, CDR1 is LNHDA and CDR2 is SQIVND (reference sequence). Trimming shortened V by 5 bases and J by 7 bases, and 12 bases separated the two germline ends. This table comes from immunoSEQ multiplex PCR, and its TCRdb copy is limited to in-frame clones, with some not included. Of some 50,000 clones in the sample, around 85% were seen once. In the case of this clone: The antigen remains unidentified.

Study-wide results and limits: Elevated graft-versus-host to host-versus-graft clonal ratios in allografts were recorded for patients with graft-donor T cell macrochimerism. Detection of GvH clones occurred in recipient marrow, and some had their first appearance in ileum or blood.

This rearrangement joins TRBV19 to TRBJ1-5; D unclear. This sample comprised unstimulated CD4+ T cells sorted from spleen or lymph node cells, obtained before transplant. The source of this sequence is a human donor who was the organ donor for an intestinal transplant. DNA of the CDR3: TGTGCCAGTAGTCTCCAGTACGAACAGCCCCAGCATTTT. Translated, it gives CASSLQYEQPQHF.